This TCR beta chain was captured in a study of read filtering for tumor transcriptome and immune sequencing. The wider study: After DNase treatment, RNA was made into whole-transcriptome libraries. IR-seq gave about 3.5 to 10.27 million TCR reads per sample; RNA-seq gave about 80 to 1,300.

This clonotype was seen ten or more times. The antigen is not known. Germline CDR1 reads SNHLY; CDR2 reads FYNNEI. There are 14 residues in the CDR3. V shed 6 bases, J shed 6 bases, and the junction held 7 bases outside the gene matches. This library used roughly 0.4 ug RNA and molecular barcoded adaptors spanning alpha/delta and beta/gamma chains. TCRdb reprocessed the reads with MiXCR, giving one entry per CDR3 protein. Among around 140,000 distinct CDR3 sequences listed, less than 15% were seen once. The study, taken as a whole, reports: Even smaller IR-seq throughput identified most shared clonotypes.

This sequence joins TRBV2 and TRBJ1-5; 8 bases are shared with TRBD1. The clonotype comes from a donor at least 40 years old with multiple myeloma. The sequenced sample consisted of a population of CD138-negative cells sorted from bone marrow. The CDR3 sequence is CASSERQGRQPQHF. The DNA for the CDR3 is TGTGCCAGCAGCGAGCGACAGGGGCGTCAGCCCCAGCATTTT.